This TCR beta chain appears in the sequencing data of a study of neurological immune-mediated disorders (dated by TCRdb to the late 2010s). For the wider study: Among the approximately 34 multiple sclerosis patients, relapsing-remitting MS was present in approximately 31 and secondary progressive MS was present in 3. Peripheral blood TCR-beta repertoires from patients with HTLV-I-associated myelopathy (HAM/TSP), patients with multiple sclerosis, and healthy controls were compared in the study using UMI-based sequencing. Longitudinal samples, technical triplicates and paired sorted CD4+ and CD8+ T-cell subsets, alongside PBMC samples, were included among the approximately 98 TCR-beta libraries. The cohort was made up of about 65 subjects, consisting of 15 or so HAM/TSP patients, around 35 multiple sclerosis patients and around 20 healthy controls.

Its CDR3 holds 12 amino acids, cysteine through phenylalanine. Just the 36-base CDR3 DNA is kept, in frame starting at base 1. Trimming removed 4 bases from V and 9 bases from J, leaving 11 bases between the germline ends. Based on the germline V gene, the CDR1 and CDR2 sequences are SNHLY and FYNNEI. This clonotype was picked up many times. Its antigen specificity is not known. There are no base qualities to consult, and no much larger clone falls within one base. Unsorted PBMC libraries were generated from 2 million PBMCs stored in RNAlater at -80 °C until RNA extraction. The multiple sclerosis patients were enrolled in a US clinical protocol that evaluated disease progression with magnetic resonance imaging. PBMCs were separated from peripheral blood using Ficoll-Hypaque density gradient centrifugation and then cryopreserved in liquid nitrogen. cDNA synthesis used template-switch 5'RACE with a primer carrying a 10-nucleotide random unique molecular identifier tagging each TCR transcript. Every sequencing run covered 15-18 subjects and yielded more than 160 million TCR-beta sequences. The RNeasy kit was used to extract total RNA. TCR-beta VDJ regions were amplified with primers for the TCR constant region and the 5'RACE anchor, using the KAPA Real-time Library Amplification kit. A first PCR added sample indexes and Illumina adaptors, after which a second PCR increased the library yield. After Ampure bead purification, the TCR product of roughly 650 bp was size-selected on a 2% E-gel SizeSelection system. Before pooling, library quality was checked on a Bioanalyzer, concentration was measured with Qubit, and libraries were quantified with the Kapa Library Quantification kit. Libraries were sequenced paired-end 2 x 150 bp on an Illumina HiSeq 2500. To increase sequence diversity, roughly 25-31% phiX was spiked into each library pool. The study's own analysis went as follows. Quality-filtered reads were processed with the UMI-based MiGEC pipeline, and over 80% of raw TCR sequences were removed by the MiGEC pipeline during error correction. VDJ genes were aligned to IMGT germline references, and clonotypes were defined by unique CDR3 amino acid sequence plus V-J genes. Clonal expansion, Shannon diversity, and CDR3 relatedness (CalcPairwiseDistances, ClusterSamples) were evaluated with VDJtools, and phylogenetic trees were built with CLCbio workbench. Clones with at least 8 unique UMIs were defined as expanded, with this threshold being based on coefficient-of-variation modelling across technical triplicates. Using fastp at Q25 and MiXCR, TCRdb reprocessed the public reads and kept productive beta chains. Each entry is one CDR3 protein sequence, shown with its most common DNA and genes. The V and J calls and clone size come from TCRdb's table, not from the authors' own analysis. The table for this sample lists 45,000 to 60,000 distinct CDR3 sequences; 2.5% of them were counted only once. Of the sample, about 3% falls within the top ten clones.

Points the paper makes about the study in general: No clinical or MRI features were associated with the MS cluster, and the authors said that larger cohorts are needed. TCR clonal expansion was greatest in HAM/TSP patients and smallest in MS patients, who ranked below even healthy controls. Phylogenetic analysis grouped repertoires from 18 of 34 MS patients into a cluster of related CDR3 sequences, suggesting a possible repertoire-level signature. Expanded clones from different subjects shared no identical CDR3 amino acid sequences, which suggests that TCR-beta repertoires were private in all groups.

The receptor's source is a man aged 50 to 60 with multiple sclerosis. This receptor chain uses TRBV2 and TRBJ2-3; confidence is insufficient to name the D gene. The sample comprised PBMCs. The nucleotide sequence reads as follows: TGTGCCAGCAGTGGTTTGGCTGACACGCAGTATTTT. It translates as CASSGLADTQYF.